Below, 26 T cell receptor beta chains from the same sample are listed, as sequenced in a study of response to subunit inactivated influenza vaccine. MiXCR, applied by TCRdb to the RT-PCR reads, yields one record per CDR3 protein. The top ten hold approximately 11% of the sample, which has about 780,000 distinct CDR3 sequences, under 20% seen once. The specimen comprised PBMCs from blood, sampled roughly 5 days after vaccination. The receptors come from a man aged 45-60 years who received an inactivated influenza vaccine.

This clonotype was seen a handful of times. V is TRBV4-2 and J is TRBJ1-2; possible D gene TRBD1, 6 bases. Germline V gene lookup returns CDR1 LGHNA and CDR2 YNFKEQ. The ends were cut back, 3 bases at V and 0 bases at J, with 14 bases in the middle. CDR3 size: 16 residues. This chain's CDR3 is CASSHETGQTNYGYTF. In DNA, the CDR3 is TGTGCCAGCAGCCATGAAACTGGACAGACTAACTATGGCTACACCTTC.

This clonotype was found once. Because the CDR3 is missing its conserved closing phenylalanine or tryptophan, this is likely a read error. In DNA form, the CDR3 reads TGTGCCAGCAGCTTATCGGGGGCCAGCTCCTACAATGAGCAGTTCCTC. Amino acids: CASSLSGASSYNEQFL. The genes are TRBV7-2 and TRBJ2-1; either TRBD1 or TRBD2 may fit D (6 bases each). Trimming cost V 2 bases and J 0 bases, with 11 bases left between them. Germline V CDR1 and CDR2: SGHTA, FQGNSA. This CDR3 contains 16 residues.

This clonotype has a handful of counts. The chain carries TRBV4-3 and TRBJ2-3; D is perhaps TRBD2 (5 bases). This CDR3 contains 15 residues. CDR1 is LGHNA and CDR2 is YSLEER in the germline V gene. Deletions cut 2 bases from V and 4 bases from J, with 13 bases between. The CDR3 coding sequence is TGCGCCAGCAGCCAAACGGGATCCGACTCAGATACGCAGTATTTT. Its protein product is CASSQTGSDSDTQYF.

This clonotype was seen ten or more times. The chain combines TRBV20-1 with TRBJ2-7, with 7 bases identical to TRBD1. The germline V gene encodes CDR1 DFQATT and CDR2 SNEGSKA (reference sequence). The V gene end was trimmed by 0 bases and the J gene end by 6 bases; junction bases not matched to a gene: 8. There are 14 residues in the CDR3. The CDR3 loop reads CSARDFRQGLEQYF. Here the CDR3 DNA reads TGCAGTGCTAGAGATTTTCGACAGGGCCTCGAGCAGTACTTC.

This clonotype has just a few counts. CDR3 nucleotides: TGTGCCAGCAGTGAACCCGACAGTGAAGCTTTCTTT. This sequence encodes CASSEPDSEAFF. This rearrangement joins TRBV25-1 to TRBJ1-1; TRBD1 might be the D (5 bases). The length of the CDR3 is 12 residues. Trimming left V 2 bases short and J 7 bases short, with 8 bases between. Germline V gene lookup returns CDR1 MGHDK and CDR2 SYGVNS.

In its sample, this clonotype was seen many times. This chain connects TRBV10-3 to TRBJ2-1, with D perhaps TRBD2 (5 bases). The CDR3 sequence is 13 residues long. The V end lost 6 bases, the J end lost 4 bases, and 10 bases lay between the germline ends. Germline CDR1 ENHRY, CDR2 SYGVKD. The CDR3 protein is CAIRGREYNEQFF. As DNA, the CDR3 is TGTGCCATCAGAGGACGGGAATACAATGAGCAGTTCTTC.

This clonotype was counted a few times. This chain connects TRBV29-1 to TRBJ2-7; D remains unclear. The ends were cut back, 5 bases at V and 0 bases at J, with 11 bases in the middle. The CDR3 contains 13 residues. Germline V gene lookup returns CDR1 SQVTM and CDR2 ANQGSEA. Here the CDR3 DNA reads TGCAGCGTTCTTAACACAAACTCCTACGAGCAGTACTTC. Protein product: CSVLNTNSYEQYF.

This clonotype was counted a few times. V usage is TRBV24-1 and J usage is TRBJ2-1; the match to TRBD2 covers 12 bases. With V trimmed by 2 bases and J by 7 bases, 5 bases remained unmatched. This CDR3 contains 16 residues. Germline loops: CDR1 KGHDR, CDR2 SFDVKD. CDR3 bases: TGTGCCACCAGTGATTGGACTAGCGGGAATATAAATGAGCAGTTCTTC. The encoded protein is CATSDWTSGNINEQFF.

This clonotype was recorded a few times. The chain has TRBV11-2 and TRBJ2-1; unclear D gene. Trimming removed 5 bases from V and 6 bases from J, with 11 bases in between. The CDR3 extends over 13 amino acids. Germline V gene lookup returns CDR1 SGHAT and CDR2 FQNNGV. CDR3 bases: TGTGCCAGCAGCCCTGGGGTGTCCAATGAGCAGTTCTTC. Translating it yields CASSPGVSNEQFF.

Many counts were recorded for this clonotype. The rearrangement uses TRBV20-1 and TRBJ1-3; perhaps TRBD1 as D (5 bases). The CDR3 spans 13 residues. Germline V gene sequence: CDR1 DFQATT, CDR2 SNEGSKA (reference sequence). V lost 3 bases, J lost 3 bases, and 9 bases lay in between. CDR3 protein: CSASQGGGNTIYF. The DNA of the CDR3 is TGCAGTGCTAGTCAGGGAGGTGGAAACACCATATATTTT.

This clonotype has just a few counts. This chain links TRBV7-2 with TRBJ2-1; TRBD1 matches 8 bases. V lost 5 bases to trimming and J lost 6 bases; unmatched junction nucleotides: 12. Looked up from germline, CDR1 is SGHTA and CDR2 is FQGNSA. CDR3 size: 16 residues. The CDR3 sequence is CASSVTGTGKTNEQFF. The CDR3 DNA reads as TGTGCCAGCAGCGTGACCGGGACAGGCAAGACCAATGAGCAGTTCTTC.

This clonotype appeared a few times. The genes are TRBV12-3 or TRBV12-4 and TRBJ2-1, with D possibly being TRBD2 (5 bases). CDR3 length: 12 amino acids. Trimming stripped 6 bases from V and 8 bases from J, with 11 bases between. The CDR3 spells CASSPAGDEQFF. The DNA of the CDR3 is TGTGCCAGCAGCCCCGCGGGCGATGAGCAGTTCTTC.

V usage is TRBV24-1 and J usage is TRBJ1-1, with TRBD1 as a possible D gene (6 bases). V lost 8 bases to trimming and J lost 3 bases, with 18 bases between them. The germline V gene has CDR1 KGHDR and CDR2 SFDVKD. The CDR3 consists of 15 residues. The CDR3 region has the DNA TGTGCCACCAAACAGGATATAAAGGGGGACACTGAAGCTTTCTTT. Translating it yields CATKQDIKGDTEAFF.

This chain connects TRBV4-2 to TRBJ2-3; D remains ambiguous. V dropped 4 bases and J dropped 3 bases, with 11 bases sitting between them. CDR3 length: 14 residues. Germline V lookup: CDR1 LGHNA, CDR2 YNFKEQ. This chain's CDR3 is CASSPREGTDTQYF. For the CDR3, the DNA is TGTGCCAGCAGCCCCCGAGAAGGGACAGATACGCAGTATTTT.

This clonotype was seen a handful of times. The chain's CDR3 is CSASRTGTARNQPQHF. The CDR3 DNA is TGCAGTGCTAGCAGAACCGGGACAGCTAGGAATCAGCCCCAGCATTTT. The chain couples TRBV20-1 to TRBJ1-5; 7 nucleotides align to TRBD1. Germline CDR1 reads DFQATT; CDR2 reads SNEGSKA (reference sequence). The CDR3 is made up of 16 amino acids. With 3 bases clipped from V and 4 bases from J, the junction kept 12 bases outside the gene matches.

This clonotype appeared many times. The chain combines TRBV12-3 or TRBV12-4 with TRBJ1-1; D remains unclear. Trimming left V 3 bases short and J 3 bases short, with 11 bases between. The CDR3 spans 14 residues. The DNA of the CDR3 is TGTGCCAGCAGTTTCTGGGAGATGGACACTGAAGCTTTCTTT. This encodes CASSFWEMDTEAFF.

In its sample, this clonotype was seen a few times. The J gene is TRBJ2-2, the V gene TRBV5-5, with D possibly matching TRBD2 (5 bases). The length of the CDR3 is 14 residues. From germline, CDR1 is SGHKS and CDR2 YYEKEE (reference sequence). Trimming shortened V by 1 base and J by 4 bases, and 8 bases separated the two germline ends. CDR3 loop: CASSLRGTTGELFF. CDR3 nucleotide sequence: TGTGCCAGCAGCTTGCGGGGTACCACCGGGGAGCTGTTTTTT.

The chain uses TRBV6-1 and TRBJ2-7; TRBD2 aligns across 9 bases. V lost 6 bases to trimming and J lost 6 bases; unmatched junction nucleotides: 9. The CDR3 runs to 14 residues. Germline V gives CDR1 MNHNS, CDR2 SASEGT. The CDR3 DNA follows: TGTGCCAGCAGAACCGGGACTAGCAGAGGCGAGCAGTACTTC. Translating gives CASRTGTSRGEQYF.

There are a few counts of this clonotype. The chain recombines TRBV4-2 with TRBJ2-7, with 8 bases fitting TRBD2. V lost 1 base and J lost 4; bases outside the gene matches: 12. This CDR3 has 17 residues. Germline V CDR1 and CDR2: LGHNA, YNFKEQ. This CDR3 reads CASSQVTSGGHSYEQYF. The CDR3 DNA follows: TGTGCCAGCAGCCAAGTTACCAGCGGGGGTCACTCTTACGAGCAGTACTTC.

The V call is TRBV12-3 or TRBV12-4, the J call TRBJ2-7; 10 bases line up with TRBD1. V lost 6 bases and J lost 4; bases outside the gene matches: 6. The CDR3 contains 14 residues. This CDR3 reads CASSSWGQGYEQYF. For the CDR3, the DNA is TGTGCCAGCAGCTCATGGGGACAGGGGTACGAGCAGTACTTC.

This clonotype was seen more than once but under ten times. The chain is built from TRBV7-6 and TRBJ1-3; D is unclear. Germline values: CDR1 SGHVS, CDR2 FNYEAQ. The CDR3 is 13 residues long. Trimming took 5 bases from V and 2 from J, leaving 7 bases between them. In DNA form, the CDR3 reads TGTGCCAGCAGCCCGGAAACTGGAAACACCATATATTTT. Translated, it gives CASSPETGNTIYF.

This clonotype has just a few counts. The rearrangement joins TRBV30 to TRBJ1-1; 9 positions match TRBD1. The V gene's germline CDR1 is GTSNPN and CDR2 SVGIG (reference sequence). V lost 2 bases, J lost 5 bases, and 9 bases stayed unmatched. The CDR3 is made up of 15 amino acids. The CDR3 is CAWSPPDRGRTEAFF. The CDR3 nucleotides read TGTGCCTGGAGTCCCCCGGACAGGGGCAGGACTGAAGCTTTCTTT.

The chain recombines TRBV5-1 with TRBJ2-1, with a tentative D call TRBD2 (5 bases). The CDR3 has 13 amino acids. Germline CDR1 reads SGHRS; CDR2 reads YFSETQ. Deletions cut 0 bases from V and 11 bases from J, with 12 bases between. The CDR3 sequence is CASSLAGISKQFF. CDR3 coding DNA: TGCGCCAGCAGCTTGGCCGGGATCTCGAAGCAGTTCTTC.

The V and J genes are TRBV5-1 and TRBJ1-1; no definite D call. The CDR3 runs to 13 residues. Germline V CDR1 and CDR2: SGHRS, YFSETQ. Trimming cost V 5 bases and J 5 bases, with 13 bases left between them. The CDR3 is CASSVDVGTEAFF. The CDR3 DNA is TGCGCCAGCAGTGTTGATGTCGGGACTGAAGCTTTCTTT.

The chain has TRBV12-3 or TRBV12-4 and TRBJ2-4; D may be TRBD1 or TRBD2 (5 bases each). There are 16 residues in the CDR3. V lost 5 bases to trimming and J lost 1 base, with 15 bases between them. The DNA of the CDR3 is TGTGCCAGCAGTCCGCCGGGGCCCCCGGCCAAAAACATTCAGTACTTC. Its translation: CASSPPGPPAKNIQYF.

This clonotype showed up many times. The chain joins TRBV29-1 to TRBJ2-5; D possibly corresponds to TRBD2 (5 bases). The CDR3 is 15 residues long. CDR1 SQVTM and CDR2 ANQGSEA come from the germline V gene. Between the trimmed V and J ends, which lost 4 bases and 0 bases, there was a span of 15 bases. In nucleotides, the CDR3 is TGCAGCGTTGCGACGAGCGGACGGTACCAAGAGACCCAGTACTTC. Translating it yields CSVATSGRYQETQYF.